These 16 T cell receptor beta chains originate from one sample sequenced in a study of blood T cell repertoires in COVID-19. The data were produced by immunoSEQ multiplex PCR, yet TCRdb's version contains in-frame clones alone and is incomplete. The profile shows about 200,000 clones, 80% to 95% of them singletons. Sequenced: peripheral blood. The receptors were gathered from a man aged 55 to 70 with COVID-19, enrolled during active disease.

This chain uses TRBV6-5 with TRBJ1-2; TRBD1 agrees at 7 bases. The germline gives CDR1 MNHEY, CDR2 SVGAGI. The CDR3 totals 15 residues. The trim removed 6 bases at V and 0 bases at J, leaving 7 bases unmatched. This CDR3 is CASRTRTGTNYGYTF. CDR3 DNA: TGTGCCAGCAGAACTCGGACAGGAACTAACTATGGCTACACCTTC.

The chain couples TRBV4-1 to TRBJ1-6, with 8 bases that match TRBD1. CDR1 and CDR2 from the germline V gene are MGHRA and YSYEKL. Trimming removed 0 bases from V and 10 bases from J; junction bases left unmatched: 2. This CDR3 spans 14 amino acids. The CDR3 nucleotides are TGCGCCAGCAGCCAAGAACAGGGGGGATCACCCCTCCACTTT. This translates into CASSQEQGGSPLHF.

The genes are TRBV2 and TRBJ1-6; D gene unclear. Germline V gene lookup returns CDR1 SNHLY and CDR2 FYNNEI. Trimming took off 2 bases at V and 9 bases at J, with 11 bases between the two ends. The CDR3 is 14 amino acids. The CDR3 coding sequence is TGTGCCAGCAGTGAACTAAACGAACTTTCACCCCTCCACTTT. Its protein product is CASSELNELSPLHF.

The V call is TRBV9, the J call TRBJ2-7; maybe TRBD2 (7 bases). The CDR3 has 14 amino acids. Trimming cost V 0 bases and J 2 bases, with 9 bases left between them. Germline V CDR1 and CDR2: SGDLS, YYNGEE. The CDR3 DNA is TGTGCCAGCAGCGTAGGCGGGGGCACCTACGAGCAGTACTTC. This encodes CASSVGGGTYEQYF.

The CDR3 is CAWSPGQLNEQFF. CDR3 DNA sequence: TGTGCCTGGAGCCCGGGACAGCTAAATGAGCAGTTCTTC. The V and J genes are TRBV30 and TRBJ2-1; 7 bases align to TRBD1. The CDR3 covers 13 residues. With 3 bases clipped from V and 7 bases from J, the junction kept 6 bases outside the gene matches. The germline CDR1 and CDR2 sequences are GTSNPN and SVGIG (reference sequence).

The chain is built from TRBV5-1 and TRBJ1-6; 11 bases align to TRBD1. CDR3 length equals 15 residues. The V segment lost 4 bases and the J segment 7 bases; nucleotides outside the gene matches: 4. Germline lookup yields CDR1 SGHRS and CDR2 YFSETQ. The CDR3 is CASSIGQGANSPLHF. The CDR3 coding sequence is TGCGCCAGCAGCATCGGACAGGGGGCGAATTCACCCCTCCACTTT.

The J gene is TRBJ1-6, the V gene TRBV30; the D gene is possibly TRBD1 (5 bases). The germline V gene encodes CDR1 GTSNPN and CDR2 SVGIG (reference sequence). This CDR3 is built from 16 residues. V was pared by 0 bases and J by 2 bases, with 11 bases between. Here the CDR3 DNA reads TGTGCCTGGAGTGTAGCGGGGGTTCCCTATAATTCACCCCTCCACTTT. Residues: CAWSVAGVPYNSPLHF.

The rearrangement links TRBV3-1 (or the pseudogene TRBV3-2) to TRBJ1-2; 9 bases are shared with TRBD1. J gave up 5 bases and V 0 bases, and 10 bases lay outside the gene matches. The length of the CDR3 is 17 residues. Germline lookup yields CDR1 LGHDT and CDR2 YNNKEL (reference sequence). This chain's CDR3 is CASSQDLPGQGNYGYTF. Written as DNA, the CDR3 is TGTGCCAGCAGCCAAGATCTCCCGGGACAGGGAAATTATGGCTACACCTTC.

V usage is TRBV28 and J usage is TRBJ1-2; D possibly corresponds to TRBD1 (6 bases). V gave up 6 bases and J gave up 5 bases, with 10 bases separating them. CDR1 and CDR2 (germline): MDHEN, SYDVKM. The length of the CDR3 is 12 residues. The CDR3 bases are TGTGCCAGCAGCCCACAGGGTTATGGCTACACCTTC. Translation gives CASSPQGYGYTF.

The CDR3 here is CASSPGTANYGYTF. The CDR3 DNA reads TGTGCCAGCAGTCCCGGGACAGCTAACTATGGCTACACCTTC. This chain connects TRBV6-4 to TRBJ1-2; 7 bases map to TRBD1. V dropped 5 bases and J dropped 0; count of bases not matched to a gene: 3. The CDR3 length is 14 residues. Germline CDR1 is MRHNA and CDR2 is SNTAGT.

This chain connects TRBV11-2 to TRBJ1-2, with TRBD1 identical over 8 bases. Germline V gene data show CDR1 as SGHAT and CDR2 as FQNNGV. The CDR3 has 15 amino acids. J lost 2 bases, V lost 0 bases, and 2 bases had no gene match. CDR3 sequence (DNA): TGTGCCAGCAGCTTAGATGCAGGGGGCAACTATGGCTACACCTTC. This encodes CASSLDAGGNYGYTF.

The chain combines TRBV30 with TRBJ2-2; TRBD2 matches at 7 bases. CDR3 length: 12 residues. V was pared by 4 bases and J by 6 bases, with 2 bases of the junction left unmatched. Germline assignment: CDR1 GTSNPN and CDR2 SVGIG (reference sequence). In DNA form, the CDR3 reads TGTGCCTGGACAGGGAGGGCCGGGGAGCTGTTTTTT. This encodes CAWTGRAGELFF.

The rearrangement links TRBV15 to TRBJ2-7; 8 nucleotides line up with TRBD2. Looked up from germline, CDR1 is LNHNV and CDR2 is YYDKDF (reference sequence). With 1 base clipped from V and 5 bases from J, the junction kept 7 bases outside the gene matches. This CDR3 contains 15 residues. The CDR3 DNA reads TGTGCCACCAGCAGAGGCGGGACTAGTAAAAACGAGCAGTACTTC. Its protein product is CATSRGGTSKNEQYF. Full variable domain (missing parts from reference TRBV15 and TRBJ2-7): DAMVIQNPRYQVTQFGKPVTLSCSQTLNHNVMYWYQQKSSQAPKLLFHYYDKDFNNEADTPDNFQSRRPNTSFCFLDIRSPGLGDTAMYLCATSRGGTSKNEQYFGPGTRLTVT.

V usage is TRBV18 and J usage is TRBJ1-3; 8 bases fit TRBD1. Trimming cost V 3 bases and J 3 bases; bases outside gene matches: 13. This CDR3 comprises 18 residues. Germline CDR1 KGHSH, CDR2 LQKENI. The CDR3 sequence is CASSPNQFTGGSGNTIYF. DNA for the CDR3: TGTGCCAGCTCACCGAACCAATTCACAGGGGGTAGTGGAAACACCATATATTTT.

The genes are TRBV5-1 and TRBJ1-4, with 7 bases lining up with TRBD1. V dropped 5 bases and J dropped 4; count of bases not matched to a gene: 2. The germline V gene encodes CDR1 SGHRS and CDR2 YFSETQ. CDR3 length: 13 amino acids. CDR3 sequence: CASSDRVNEKLFF. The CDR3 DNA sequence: TGCGCCAGCAGTGACAGGGTTAATGAAAAACTGTTTTTT.

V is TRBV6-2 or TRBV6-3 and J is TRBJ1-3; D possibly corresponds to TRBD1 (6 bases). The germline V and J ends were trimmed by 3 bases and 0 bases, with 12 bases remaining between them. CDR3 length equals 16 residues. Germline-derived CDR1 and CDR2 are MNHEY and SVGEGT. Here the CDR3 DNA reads TGTGCCAGCAGTTATTACGACAGGAGCTCTGGAAACACCATATATTTT. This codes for CASSYYDRSSGNTIYF.